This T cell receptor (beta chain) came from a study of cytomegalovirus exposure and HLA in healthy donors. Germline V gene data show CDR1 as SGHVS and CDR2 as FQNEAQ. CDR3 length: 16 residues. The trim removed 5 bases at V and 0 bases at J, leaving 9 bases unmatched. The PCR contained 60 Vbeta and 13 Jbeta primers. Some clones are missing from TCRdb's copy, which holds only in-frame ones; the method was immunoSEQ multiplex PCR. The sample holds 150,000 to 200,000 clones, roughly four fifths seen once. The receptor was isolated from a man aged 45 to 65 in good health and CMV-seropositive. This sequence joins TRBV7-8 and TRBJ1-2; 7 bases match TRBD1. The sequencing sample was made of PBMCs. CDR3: CASSPQPGQTNYGYTF. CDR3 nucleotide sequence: TGTGCCAGCAGCCCGCAACCGGGACAGACTAACTATGGCTACACCTTC.